The 25 T cell receptor beta chains given below trace back to one sample, sequenced in a study of T cells in Graves' hyperthyroidism and ophthalmopathy. Regions amplified from RNA transcripts were the TCR beta CDR3 regions. The TCR CDR3 was amplified in a first-round RT-PCR using the HTBI primer set. TCRdb independently ran MiXCR on the multiplex PCR reads; one entry per CDR3 protein. The sample holds about 610,000 distinct CDR3 sequences; about a sixth are singletons and the top ten take 2.5% to 4%. The sample comprised blood. These receptors were collected from a woman aged 35 to 49 with Graves' ophthalmopathy.

V and J are TRBV7-9 and TRBJ2-7; 7 bases line up with TRBD1. After removal of 3 bases from V and 4 bases from J, the junction contained 12 bases not matched to a gene. Germline V gene sequence: CDR1 SEHNR, CDR2 FQNEAQ (reference sequence). The CDR3 runs 16 residues. The CDR3 DNA follows: TGTGCCAGCAGCTTCACCGGGACAGAAAATGTATACGAGCAGTACTTC. Translation: CASSFTGTENVYEQYF.

This clonotype has ten or more counts. The gene calls are TRBV28 and TRBJ2-7; 7 bases are a match to TRBD2. V shed 1 base and J 3 bases; nucleotides not matched to a gene: 12. Germline V CDR1 and CDR2: MDHEN, SYDVKM. The CDR3 consists of 17 residues. DNA of the CDR3: TGTGCCAGCAGTTTATCCCTGCGGCGGGAGATCTTCTACGAGCAGTACTTC. Protein product: CASSLSLRREIFYEQYF.

The rearrangement uses TRBV5-5 and TRBJ2-1, with 7 bases matching TRBD2. V gave up 4 bases and J gave up 4 bases; unmatched junction bases: 8. This CDR3 has 15 residues. The germline V gene has CDR1 SGHKS and CDR2 YYEKEE (reference sequence). CDR3 coding DNA: TGTGCCAGCAGCCCGCTCCCTAGCGGTTACAATGAGCAGTTCTTC. Residues: CASSPLPSGYNEQFF.

This clonotype has just a few counts. V usage is TRBV28 and J usage is TRBJ1-1; D is perhaps TRBD1 (6 bases). Germline V gene lookup returns CDR1 MDHEN and CDR2 SYDVKM. The CDR3 is made up of 15 amino acids. The V end lost 3 bases, the J end lost 5 bases, and 16 bases lay between the germline ends. Here the CDR3 reads CASSLRGGAGTEAFF. CDR3 DNA: TGTGCCAGCAGTTTGCGGGGGGGGGCGGGGACTGAAGCTTTCTTT.

The chain employs TRBV20-1 and TRBJ2-7; D is undetermined. Germline assignment: CDR1 DFQATT and CDR2 SNEGSKA (reference sequence). The ends were cut back, 0 bases at V and 0 bases at J, with 12 bases in the middle. The CDR3 is made up of 15 amino acids. CDR3 sequence reads: CSAREDPPLSYEQYF. CDR3 bases: TGCAGTGCTAGAGAGGACCCACCCCTCTCCTACGAGCAGTACTTC.

The CDR3 DNA reads TGTGCCTGGAGTAGGGGACAGTCCTACAATGAGCAGTTCTTC. Encoded protein: CAWSRGQSYNEQFF. The chain links TRBV30 to TRBJ2-1; 7 bases fit TRBD1. CDR3 size: 14 residues. The germline V gene encodes CDR1 GTSNPN and CDR2 SVGIG (reference sequence). Unmatched junction bases numbered 2, after V lost 2 bases and J lost 1 base.

This chain links TRBV25-1 with TRBJ2-3; 13 nucleotides line up with TRBD2. In germline, CDR1 is MGHDK, CDR2 SYGVNS. CDR3 length equals 17 residues. V was clipped by 4 bases and J by 2 bases; unmatched bases: 6. CDR3 sequence reads: CASSGWTSGSATDTQYF. In DNA, the CDR3 is TGTGCCAGCAGTGGCTGGACTAGCGGGAGCGCCACAGATACGCAGTATTTT.

This clonotype was observed at least ten times. The chain employs TRBV30 and TRBJ2-7; the D is unclear. The germline V gene encodes CDR1 GTSNPN and CDR2 SVGIG (reference sequence). The CDR3 runs 11 residues. Trimming removed 3 bases from V and 3 bases from J, with 6 bases in between. CDR3 coding DNA: TGTGCCTGGAGGCGGCACTACGAGCAGTACTTC. This sequence encodes CAWRRHYEQYF.

The chain carries TRBV28 and TRBJ1-5, with 7 bases lining up with TRBD1. J was trimmed by 1 base and V by 6 bases; bases with no gene match: 6. Germline V CDR1 and CDR2: MDHEN, SYDVKM. The CDR3 extends over 15 amino acids. The CDR3 is CASSKGQWSNQPQHF. The CDR3 bases are TGTGCCAGCAGCAAGGGACAGTGGAGCAATCAGCCCCAGCATTTT.

V and J are TRBV2 and TRBJ2-6; 12 nucleotides agree with TRBD1. With 10 bases clipped from V and 4 bases from J, the junction kept 8 bases outside the gene matches. Looked up from germline, CDR1 is SNHLY and CDR2 is FYNNEI. The CDR3 spans 16 residues. The CDR3 reads CATGGQGASGANVLTF. Written as DNA, the CDR3 is TGTGCCACCGGGGGACAGGGGGCTTCCGGGGCCAACGTCCTGACTTTC.

The genes are TRBV2 and TRBJ1-4, with 10 bases that match TRBD1. Germline V lookup: CDR1 SNHLY, CDR2 FYNNEI. V was pared by 7 bases and J by 0 bases, with 5 bases of the junction left unmatched. The CDR3 runs to 16 residues. CDR3 nucleotides: TGTGCCAGCAAAAAGGACAGGGGGTCAACTAATGAAAAACTGTTTTTT. It codes for CASKKDRGSTNEKLFF.

This clonotype has more than one count but fewer than ten. This chain joins TRBV7-9 and TRBJ1-4; TRBD1 matches at 9 bases. J lost 3 bases, V lost 5 bases, and 10 bases had no gene match. In germline, CDR1 is SEHNR, CDR2 FQNEAQ (reference sequence). There are 17 residues in the CDR3. CDR3 DNA: TGTGCCAGCAGCAAGAACACAGGGGGCGCGTCTAATGAAAAACTGTTTTTT. It codes for CASSKNTGGASNEKLFF.

V usage is TRBV6-5 and J usage is TRBJ1-4; D gene ambiguous. The CDR3 totals 12 residues. The ends were cut back, 2 bases at V and 5 bases at J, with 3 bases in the middle. Germline V gene lookup returns CDR1 MNHEY and CDR2 SVGAGI. The DNA for the CDR3 is TGTGCCAGCAGTTACAGAAATGAAAAACTGTTTTTT. This translates into CASSYRNEKLFF.

The chain employs TRBV9 and TRBJ1-6, with 7 nucleotides matching TRBD1. Per the germline V gene, CDR1 is SGDLS and CDR2 is YYNGEE. V lost 3 bases and J lost 8; bases outside the gene matches: 8. This CDR3 contains 15 residues. The CDR3 coding sequence is TGTGCCAGCAGCGCTTTCCCAACAGGGGATTCACCCCTCCACTTT. It encodes CASSAFPTGDSPLHF.

This clonotype occurred many times. The rearrangement uses TRBV20-1 and TRBJ2-7, with D perhaps TRBD1 or TRBD2 (5 bases each). The CDR3 spans 15 residues. V dropped 3 bases and J dropped 5 bases, with 20 bases sitting between them. Germline CDR1 reads DFQATT; CDR2 reads SNEGSKA (reference sequence). CDR3 DNA sequence: TGCAGTGCTAGGAGGGGTAGCGTAGATGTGGACGAGCAGTACTTC. It codes for CSARRGSVDVDEQYF.

This clonotype was seen many times. Written as DNA, the CDR3 is TGTGCCAGCACCAAATCGGGACTAGCGGTGGGGCAGGGAACGCAGTATTTT. Translation: CASTKSGLAVGQGTQYF. The chain employs TRBV2 and TRBJ2-3, with 11 nucleotides matching TRBD2. CDR1 SNHLY and CDR2 FYNNEI come from the germline V gene. The CDR3 loop spans 17 amino acids. The trim removed 7 bases at V and 9 bases at J, leaving 18 bases unmatched.

This clonotype has at least ten counts. This CDR3 is CASSLLPLLQNYYGYTF. The CDR3 nucleotides are TGTGCCAGCAGTTTACTCCCCCTTCTCCAGAACTACTATGGCTACACCTTC. The J gene is TRBJ1-2, the V gene TRBV27; D gene uncertain. The CDR3 loop spans 17 amino acids. V lost 2 bases to trimming and J lost 3 bases, with 19 bases between them. Germline CDR1 and CDR2: MNHEY and SMNVEV (reference sequence).

This clonotype was observed at least ten times. Germline and junction disagree at one end, which may indicate a read error. This rearrangement joins TRBV5-1 to TRBJ1-1; D perhaps matches TRBD1 (6 bases). The CDR3 is made up of 13 amino acids. The V gene's germline CDR1 is SGHRS and CDR2 YFSETQ. The CDR3 DNA reads as TGTGCCAGCAGCCTGGACAGGAACACTGAAGCTTTCTTT. Protein: CASSLDRNTEAFF.

This clonotype was detected only a few times. The V and J genes are TRBV27 and TRBJ2-2, with 9 positions matching TRBD2. V trimming: 10 bases; J trimming: 5 bases; junction bases outside the gene matches: 11. Germline lookup yields CDR1 MNHEY and CDR2 SMNVEV (reference sequence). The CDR3 has 15 amino acids. The DNA of the CDR3 is TGTGCCACAAACCCAGCGGGAGGCCCAACCGGGGAGCTGTTTTTT. Amino acids: CATNPAGGPTGELFF.

This clonotype was counted many times. The rearrangement links TRBV9 to TRBJ2-7, with 8 bases identical to TRBD1. CDR1 is SGDLS and CDR2 is YYNGEE in the germline V gene. The V segment lost 7 bases and the J segment 2 bases; nucleotides outside the gene matches: 11. CDR3 length: 15 residues. The CDR3 DNA reads TGTGCCAGCTCACCGTCCGGGACAGGACCCTACGAGCAGTACTTC. It is translated as CASSPSGTGPYEQYF.

The CDR3 DNA follows: TGTGCCAGCAGCTTTGGTCTCGGGACAGGGGGTCAAGAGACCCAGTACTTC. This encodes CASSFGLGTGGQETQYF. The chain is built from TRBV7-9 and TRBJ2-5; 11 nucleotides match TRBD1. CDR1 and CDR2 (germline): SEHNR, FQNEAQ (reference sequence). Trimming removed 3 bases from V and 2 bases from J; junction bases left unmatched: 8. The CDR3 totals 17 residues. Full variable domain (outside the CDR3, taken from reference TRBV7-9 and TRBJ2-5): DTGVSQNPRHKITKRGQNVTFRCDPISEHNRLYWYRQTLGQGPEFLTYFQNEAQLEKSRLLSDRFSAERPKGSFSTLEIQRTEQGDSAMYLCASSFGLGTGGQETQYFGPGTRLLVL.

This clonotype was counted ten times or more. This chain connects TRBV6-1 to TRBJ1-5; no definite D call. CDR1 MNHNS and CDR2 SASEGT come from the germline V gene. The V and J ends lost 3 bases and 5 bases respectively, with 8 bases between them. This CDR3 has 13 residues. The CDR3, as DNA: TGTGCCAGCAGTGATAGGGATCATCAGCCCCAGCATTTT. Protein sequence: CASSDRDHQPQHF.

This clonotype was counted ten times or more. The chain employs TRBV20-1 and TRBJ2-7; the match to TRBD1 covers 7 bases. From germline, CDR1 is DFQATT and CDR2 SNEGSKA (reference sequence). The CDR3 contains 13 residues. V trimming: 6 bases; J trimming: 0 bases; junction bases outside the gene matches: 5. CDR3 loop: CSAEDRYSYEQYF. The CDR3 DNA is TGCAGTGCCGAGGACAGGTACTCCTACGAGCAGTACTTC.

J is TRBJ1-4 and V is TRBV20-1; TRBD1 aligns across 7 bases. The CDR3 runs 14 residues. V lost 0 bases to trimming and J lost 8 bases; unmatched junction nucleotides: 6. Germline V gene data show CDR1 as DFQATT and CDR2 as SNEGSKA (reference sequence). The CDR3 DNA reads TGCAGTGCTAGAGATACAGGGGAGGGAGAAAAACTGTTTTTT. Translated: CSARDTGEGEKLFF.

This clonotype was picked up a small number of times. V gene TRBV10-3 combines with J gene TRBJ1-6; 9 nucleotides match TRBD1. CDR3 length: 14 amino acids. V lost 6 bases, J lost 6 bases, and 3 bases stayed unmatched. Per the germline V gene, CDR1 is ENHRY and CDR2 is SYGVKD. Here the CDR3 reads CAISMGQGNSPLHF. The CDR3 DNA follows: TGTGCCATCAGCATGGGACAGGGTAATTCACCCCTCCACTTT.